These T cell receptor beta chains were read from a single sample in a study of T cells after yellow fever vaccination. TCRdb used MiXCR to reprocess the 5' RACE reads, holding one entry per CDR3 protein. The repertoire includes some 550,000 distinct CDR3 sequences, less than 20% of them detected once, and roughly an eighth sits in the top ten. The material was PBMCs, obtained 15 days after the yellow fever booster vaccination. These receptors came from a man aged 25-40 years who received the YFV17D yellow fever vaccine. Both conserved end residues are part of each CDR3. D genes are given only for firm matches. Clone size is not always given. Where it is, it says once, few, many or a class for expanded clones.

J,V,size,D,DNA,CDR3
TRBJ1-1,TRBV28,few,NA,TGTGCCAGTAAGACAGCTATGAACACTGAAGCTTTCTTT,CASKTAMNTEAFF
TRBJ2-7,TRBV10-2,NA,NA,TGCGCCAGCAGTGAGTCGATGGCACTGCTCTCCTACGAGCAGTACTTC,CASSESMALLSYEQYF
TRBJ2-1,TRBV10-3,few,NA,TGTGCCATCAGCGGAAACAGGGATGAGGGCGAGCAGTTCTTC,CAISGNRDEGEQFF
TRBJ2-1,TRBV19,NA,TRBD1,TGTGCCAGTAGTTTAAGGGGGCTGACCTACAATGAGCAGTTCTTC,CASSLRGLTYNEQFF
TRBJ2-1,TRBV28,few,TRBD2,TGTGCCAGCAGTTCCCTCGAACAACACCCGGGACTAGCGGGAACCTACAATGAGCAGTTCTTC,CASSSLEQHPGLAGTYNEQFF
TRBJ2-1,TRBV7-2,few,NA,TGTGCCAGCAGCCGGGACCTAGGTGAGCAGTTCTTC,CASSRDLGEQFF
TRBJ1-2,TRBV7-9,NA,NA,TGTGCCAGCGGTAGTCCACCCCACTGGGAAGGCACCTTC,CASGSPPHWEGTF
TRBJ2-3,TRBV4-1,few,NA,TGCGCCAGCAGCCAACGGGTGAATCTTCCCACAGATACGCAGTATTTT,CASSQRVNLPTDTQYF
TRBJ2-1,TRBV20-1,few,NA,TGCAGTGCTAGAGTGAGCAGCCCGCAGCAGTTCTTC,CSARVSSPQQFF
TRBJ1-1,TRBV29-1,NA,TRBD1,TGCAGCGTTGAAGGTACAGGGGGCACTGAAGCTTTCTTT,CSVEGTGGTEAFF
TRBJ2-6,TRBV11-2,NA,TRBD2,TGTGCCAGCAGCTTACACGGAAGCGGGAGGGCGTCTGGGGCCAACGTCCTGACTTTC,CASSLHGSGRASGANVLTF
TRBJ2-3,TRBV20-1,NA,TRBD2,TGCAGTGCCACGGGACTAGCGGGTCACACAGATACGCAGTATTTT,CSATGLAGHTDTQYF
TRBJ2-2,TRBV15,few,NA,TGTGCCACCAGCAGAGCCGGGGTAGCATTAGGGGAGCTGTTTTTT,CATSRAGVALGELFF
TRBJ1-1,TRBV12-3/TRBV12-4,few,NA,TGTGCCAGCAGTCCCTTCCTTGGCACTGAAGCTTTCTTT,CASSPFLGTEAFF
TRBJ2-1,TRBV6-6,few,TRBD1,TGTGCCAGCCGGGGCAGGGGGCCAAATGAGCAGTTCTTC,CASRGRGPNEQFF
TRBJ1-4,TRBV5-1,NA,NA,TGCGCCAGCAGCTTGACCGGGTTTAATAATGAAAAACTGTTTTTT,CASSLTGFNNEKLFF
TRBJ2-4,TRBV28,NA,NA,TGTGCCAGCAGTTTATGGGCAGGGGGGAGGAGCATTCAGTACTTC,CASSLWAGGRSIQYF
TRBJ2-3,TRBV12-3/TRBV12-4,few,NA,TGTGCCAGCAGTTGGTCCCCCCTCGGGCTTGGAGATACGCAGTATTTT,CASSWSPLGLGDTQYF
TRBJ2-6,TRBV6-1,few,NA,TGTGCCAGCAGTCCCATTGAGGCTGGGGCCAACGTCCTGACTTTC,CASSPIEAGANVLTF
TRBJ2-2,TRBV6-5,NA,NA,TGTGCCAGCAGTTACCCCTCGAGAGCCGGGGAGCTGTTTTTT,CASSYPSRAGELFF
TRBJ1-5,TRBV4-1,NA,TRBD1,TGCGCCAGCAGCCACGTGACAGGGCTAATGCAGCCCCAGCATTTT,CASSHVTGLMQPQHF
TRBJ2-5,TRBV20-1,few,NA,TGCAGTGCTAGAGATCTTATTAGCGGACCTTTCGTGGAGACCCAGTACTTC,CSARDLISGPFVETQYF
TRBJ2-2,TRBV29-1,few,NA,TGCAGCGTAACCCCGTACACCGGGGAGCTGTTTTTT,CSVTPYTGELFF
TRBJ2-3,TRBV20-1,NA,NA,TGCAGTGCTCACAGGGATAATACGCAGTATTTT,CSAHRDNTQYF
TRBJ2-3,TRBV3-1,NA,NA,TGTGCCAGCAGCCAAGATGGGGCCCGCACAGATACGCAGTATTTT,CASSQDGARTDTQYF
TRBJ2-7,TRBV7-2,NA,NA,TGTGCCAGCAGCTTGCTGAACAGGGCATCCGAGCAGTACTTC,CASSLLNRASEQYF
TRBJ2-2,TRBV20-1,NA,TRBD1,TGCAGTGCTAGGATACCGGGACAGGGTGACACCGGGGAGCTGTTTTTT,CSARIPGQGDTGELFF
TRBJ2-1,TRBV12-3/TRBV12-4,NA,TRBD2,TGTGCCAGCAGCACGGGAGGGCCTGGCTATGAGCAGTTCTTC,CASSTGGPGYEQFF
TRBJ2-5,TRBV28,few,TRBD2,TGTGCCAGCAGTCTTAGACCGGGACTAGCGGCTCAAGAGACCCAGTACTTC,CASSLRPGLAAQETQYF
TRBJ2-7,TRBV29-1,NA,NA,TGCAGCGTTGAAGGGACACCTAGGGGGGAGCAGTACTTC,CSVEGTPRGEQYF
TRBJ2-7,TRBV2,NA,NA,TGTGCCAGCAGTGCACAGTTAAGCAGCGAGCAGTACTTC,CASSAQLSSEQYF
TRBJ2-4,TRBV7-1,few,TRBD2,TGTGCCAGCAGCTCAGCCCCTCCAGCGGGAGTGGGGCGGGCCAAAAACATTCAGTACTTC,CASSSAPPAGVGRAKNIQYF
TRBJ2-3,TRBV25-1,NA,NA,TGTGCCAGTAGGGGCGGGTCGTCGACAGATACGCAGTATTTT,CASRGGSSTDTQYF
TRBJ2-5,TRBV7-6,NA,NA,TGTGCCAGCAGCTCCGGGGCCCAAGAGACCCAGTACTTC,CASSSGAQETQYF
TRBJ2-7,TRBV28,NA,TRBD2,TGTGCCAGCACCCGGAACATAGCGGGAGACTACGAGCAGTACTTC,CASTRNIAGDYEQYF
TRBJ2-7,TRBV20-1,few,TRBD2,TGCAGTGCTAGGACTAGCGGGAGCGCTCGGTACGAGCAGTACTTC,CSARTSGSARYEQYF
TRBJ2-7,TRBV7-9,NA,NA,TGTGCCAGCATGATAGCGGAAGCCTCCTACGAGCAGTACTTC,CASMIAEASYEQYF
TRBJ2-7,TRBV28,few,NA,TGTGCCAGCAGTGGGGACACCGCCTACGAGCAGTACTTC,CASSGDTAYEQYF
TRBJ2-3,TRBV20-1,few,TRBD2,TGCAGTGCCCGGACTAGCGGGAGAAAGAATACGCAGTATTTT,CSARTSGRKNTQYF
TRBJ2-5,TRBV7-7,NA,NA,TGTGCCAGCAGCCCCGGGGGACCCGGAGAGACCCAGTACTTC,CASSPGGPGETQYF
TRBJ2-2,TRBV10-1,NA,NA,TGCGCCAGCGGCACAGTAGGCGGGGAGCTGTTTTTT,CASGTVGGELFF
TRBJ1-6,TRBV27,few,NA,TGTGCCAGCAGTTTACAGGGTATCAATTCACCCCTCCACTTT,CASSLQGINSPLHF
TRBJ1-3,TRBV28,NA,NA,TGTGCCAGCAGTTTATTCCAGGTTGGAAACACCATATATTTT,CASSLFQVGNTIYF
TRBJ2-1,TRBV29-1,NA,TRBD2,TGCAGCGTTGGGCGGGGGGCGGAGCAGTTCTTC,CSVGRGAEQFF
TRBJ1-2,TRBV3-1,few,TRBD1,TGTGCCAGCAGGGAAACAGGGGACGCTAACTATGGCTACACCTTC,CASRETGDANYGYTF
TRBJ1-6,TRBV5-1,many,NA,TGCGCCAGCAGCTTAACAGTGGGGAATTCACCCCTCCACTTT,CASSLTVGNSPLHF
TRBJ2-5,TRBV29-1,NA,TRBD2,TGCAGCGTTTGGGAGGGAGAGACCCAGTACTTC,CSVWEGETQYF
TRBJ1-5,TRBV10-3,NA,TRBD1,TGTGCCATCAGTGTGGACAGGGACGCTCAGCCCCAGCATTTT,CAISVDRDAQPQHF
TRBJ2-5,TRBV6-5,few,TRBD2,TGTGCCAGCAGTTACCCTTCTAGCGGGGAGACTCAAGAGACCCAGTACTTC,CASSYPSSGETQETQYF
TRBJ1-1,TRBV20-1,NA,NA,TGCAGTGCTAGTGGTAGACAGAACACTGAAGCTTTCTTT,CSASGRQNTEAFF
TRBJ1-2,TRBV7-8,few,TRBD1,TGTGCCAGCAGCCAAGGGACAGCACTTGGCTACACCTTC,CASSQGTALGYTF
TRBJ2-7,TRBV6-2/TRBV6-3,few,TRBD2,TGTGCCAGTTGGGGGGGAGCAAGCATCTACGAGCAGTACTTC,CASWGGASIYEQYF
TRBJ2-1,TRBV7-6,NA,NA,TGTGCCAGCAGCTTAGATAGGGGTAGCAATGAGCAGTTCTTC,CASSLDRGSNEQFF
TRBJ2-1,TRBV20-1,NA,NA,TGCAGTCAGGGGCAGGCCGGAGTTAATGAGCAGTTCTTC,CSQGQAGVNEQFF
TRBJ1-5,TRBV29-1,few,NA,TGCAGCGTCAGAGCCGATAGCAATCAGCCCCAGCATTTT,CSVRADSNQPQHF